A selection of T cell receptor beta chains follows, all from one sample in a study of blood T cell repertoires in COVID-19. This table comes from immunoSEQ multiplex PCR, and its TCRdb copy is limited to in-frame clones, with some not included. The data show about 85,000 clones, about 90% seen once. The sequenced sample consisted of peripheral blood. The receptors here all came from a woman older than 75 with active or convalescent COVID-19. CDR3s include the opening cysteine and the closing phenylalanine or tryptophan. Fields, in order: V gene, J gene, D gene, clone size, CDR3 DNA, CDR3 protein. The D gene is left open where the match is weak. A row's size may be missing; if present it is once, few, many or a size class.

TRBV29-1	TRBJ1-1	TRBD1	.	TGCAGCGTCCGACAGGGGGCAGGGATTACTGAAGCTTTCTTT	CSVRQGAGITEAFF
TRBV6-2/TRBV6-3	TRBJ2-7	.	.	TGTGCCAGCAGTTACTACAGGGTGACCTACGAGCAGTACTTC	CASSYYRVTYEQYF
TRBV18	TRBJ2-3	.	.	TGTGCCAGCTCACCACGGGACAAAGGGCAGTATTTT	CASSPRDKGQYF
TRBV15	TRBJ1-4	TRBD1	.	TGTGCCACCAGCAATACCCAAAACAGGGGCCCTAATGAAAAACTGTTTTTT	CATSNTQNRGPNEKLFF
TRBV7-2	TRBJ1-2	TRBD1	few	TGTGCCAGCAGCGTATATGGACAGGGTGGGCGCTACACCTTC	CASSVYGQGGRYTF
TRBV11-2	TRBJ2-2	.	few	TGTGCCAGCAGCTTAAGCAACCAGAGGACCGGGGAGCTGTTTTTT	CASSLSNQRTGELFF
TRBV29-1	TRBJ2-1	TRBD1	.	TGCAGCGGGACAGGGGACTCCTACAATGAGCAGTTCTTC	CSGTGDSYNEQFF
TRBV2	TRBJ2-7	.	.	TGTGCCAGCATAGGAGGGGACCTAACCTACGAGCAGTACTTC	CASIGGDLTYEQYF
TRBV27	TRBJ2-1	TRBD2	.	TGTGCCAGCAGTCCGGGACTAGCGGGAGTCTGGGTCAATGAGCAGTTCTTC	CASSPGLAGVWVNEQFF
TRBV30	TRBJ2-2	.	.	TGTGCCTGGAGTTTGACAAATTTCTCGAACACCGGGGAGCTGTTTTTT	CAWSLTNFSNTGELFF
TRBV7-9	TRBJ1-2	TRBD1	.	TGTGCCAGCAGCCCACAAGGCCTGTCGAACAGGGGTGGGTATGGCTACACCTTC	CASSPQGLSNRGGYGYTF
TRBV28	TRBJ1-3	TRBD1	.	TGTGCCAGCAGTTCCCCGGCAGGGGGAAATGGAAACACCATATATTTT	CASSSPAGGNGNTIYF
TRBV14	TRBJ2-7	TRBD1	.	TGTGCCAGCAGCCAACGACAGGGTCCCTACGAGCAGTACTTC	CASSQRQGPYEQYF
TRBV15	TRBJ1-4	TRBD1	.	TGTGCCACCAGCAGACAGGGGGCGGAAAAACTGTTTTTT	CATSRQGAEKLFF
TRBV15	TRBJ2-5	.	.	TGTGCCACCAGCCCCCCCGGGAGTATCCAAGAGACCCAGTACTTC	CATSPPGSIQETQYF
TRBV4-1	TRBJ1-3	.	.	TGCGCCAGCAGCCAAGTAGGGAGGGGCGCTGGAAACACCATATATTTT	CASSQVGRGAGNTIYF
TRBV29-1	TRBJ2-3	TRBD1	.	TGCAGCGTTGAATTCCGGACAGGGGGCCCGAACGAGGGCACAGATACGCAGTATTTT	CSVEFRTGGPNEGTDTQYF
TRBV21-1	TRBJ2-5	.	.	TGTGCCAGCAGCACCGGCTCGGGACAGGCCAACGTAGCCCTGACTCACTACCAAGAGACCCAGTACTTC	CASSTGSGQANVALTHYQETQYF
TRBV4-1	TRBJ1-2	.	.	TGCGCCAGCAGCCAAGGACTGCAAAACTATGGCTACACCTTC	CASSQGLQNYGYTF
TRBV27	TRBJ2-3	TRBD1	.	TGTGCCAGCAGTTTTACTCCCGGGACAGGGCCCGATACGCAGTATTTT	CASSFTPGTGPDTQYF
TRBV28	TRBJ2-7	TRBD1	.	TGTGCCAGCAGTTCCCCCGGGACAGGGGGCTACGAGCAGTACTTC	CASSSPGTGGYEQYF
TRBV6-1	TRBJ2-7	TRBD2	.	TGTGCCAGCAGTGATCACTTTACAAGCGCTGCGGGAGGCTACGAGCAGTACTTC	CASSDHFTSAAGGYEQYF
TRBV28	TRBJ2-5	.	.	TGTGCCAGCAGTTTATCCCAACGGCGGGAGACCCAGTACTTC	CASSLSQRRETQYF
TRBV7-9	TRBJ1-4	.	.	TGTGCCAGCAGCGCGGGACGGAATAATGAAAAACTGTTTTTT	CASSAGRNNEKLFF
TRBV28	TRBJ2-5	TRBD1	.	TGTGCCAGCAGGCTGACAGGGCAAGAGACCCAGTACTTC	CASRLTGQETQYF
TRBV9	TRBJ1-3	.	.	TGTGCCAGCAGCGTAGAACAGGGAAACACCATATATTTT	CASSVEQGNTIYF
TRBV7-2	TRBJ2-7	.	once	TGTGCCAGCACCTCCTCCGGGTACGAGCAGTACTTC	CASTSSGYEQYF
TRBV10-3	TRBJ2-5	.	.	TGTGCCATCATGGCAGGGTGGGAAGAGACCCAGTACTTC	CAIMAGWEETQYF
TRBV29-1	TRBJ2-7	.	.	TGCAGCATTAAAAAAGCGGCGAGCGAGCAGTACTTC	CSIKKAASEQYF
TRBV28	TRBJ1-1	.	.	TGTGCCAGCTCCCTTTGGCTGTTAATGAACACTGAAGCTTTCTTT	CASSLWLLMNTEAFF
TRBV3-1/TRBV3-2	TRBJ2-3	.	.	TGTGCCAGCAGCCAAGATCCTGTAGACAGACGCACAGATACGCAGTATTTT	CASSQDPVDRRTDTQYF
TRBV5-6	TRBJ1-5	.	.	TGTGCCAGCAGCTCGGTGGGAGGAAATCAGCCCCAGCATTTT	CASSSVGGNQPQHF
TRBV18	TRBJ1-2	TRBD1	.	TGTGCCAGCTCACAACTCCCGGGACAGGGTAACTACACCTTC	CASSQLPGQGNYTF
TRBV2	TRBJ2-7	.	.	TGTGCCAGCAGTCCCGCCGCGCGGGAGCAGTACTTC	CASSPAAREQYF
TRBV15	TRBJ2-2	TRBD2	.	TGTGCCACCAGCAGAGTTAGCGGGAGTTTTCTCGTCGGGGAGCTGTTTTTT	CATSRVSGSFLVGELFF
TRBV27	TRBJ2-3	.	.	TGTGCCAGCAGATTTCTATCGGTGGCGGAGGTGAAAGATACGCAGTATTTT	CASRFLSVAEVKDTQYF
TRBV30	TRBJ2-7	TRBD2	.	TGTGCCTGGAGTATTGGGACTAGTTCCGACGAGCAGTACTTC	CAWSIGTSSDEQYF
TRBV11-1	TRBJ2-2	TRBD1	.	TGTGCCAGCAGGTCCACAGGGGGCGAGATCACCGGGGAGCTGTTTTTT	CASRSTGGEITGELFF
TRBV5-1	TRBJ2-1	.	.	TGCGCCAGCAGCTCGGGATGGTTGGGCAATGAGCAGTTCTTC	CASSSGWLGNEQFF
TRBV15	TRBJ1-2	TRBD1	.	TGTGCCTCGGGGTTGGACAGGGGCTTTGGCGGCTACACCTTC	CASGLDRGFGGYTF
TRBV6-2/TRBV6-3	TRBJ2-7	TRBD1	.	TGTGCCAGCAGTTACTCACCCTTCGCCCGGCAGGGGGTGTCCTACGAGCAGTACTTC	CASSYSPFARQGVSYEQYF
TRBV19	TRBJ1-5	.	.	TGTGCCAGTAGTCATAGGAGTCGGGGGGATCAGCCCCAGCATTTT	CASSHRSRGDQPQHF
TRBV6-5	TRBJ1-4	.	.	TGTGCCAGCAGTTACCTTGGGGCAAAGGGGGAAAAACTGTTTTTT	CASSYLGAKGEKLFF
TRBV7-3	TRBJ1-1	.	once	TGTGCCAGCAGCTTAGGCCCATTGAACACTGAAGCTTTCTTT	CASSLGPLNTEAFF
TRBV6-2/TRBV6-3	TRBJ2-2	.	.	TGTGCCAGCAGTTACGCCCCGGGACACCCGAACACCGGGGAGCTGTTTTTT	CASSYAPGHPNTGELFF
TRBV11-3	TRBJ2-1	.	once	TGTGCCAGCAGCTTCCGACAGGCCTACAATGAGCAGTTCTTC	CASSFRQAYNEQFF
TRBV20-1	TRBJ1-2	.	.	TGCAGTGCTTTGGGGCAAGGCTACACCTTC	CSALGQGYTF
TRBV5-4	TRBJ2-5	TRBD2	.	TGTGCCAGCAGCTTGGGACTAGCGGGAGTAGGGCAAGAGACCCAGTACTTC	CASSLGLAGVGQETQYF
TRBV5-1	TRBJ2-2	.	.	TGCGCCAGCAGACTAGGTCCCGCGAACACCGGGGAGCTGTTTTTT	CASRLGPANTGELFF
TRBV3-1/TRBV3-2	TRBJ2-1	.	.	TGTGCCAGCAGCCAAGTTTGGGGTAGCGGACTTGAGCAGTTCTTC	CASSQVWGSGLEQFF
TRBV5-1	TRBJ1-1	TRBD1	.	TGCGCCAGCAGCATTACAGGGGCAGAATTTGAAGCTTTCTTT	CASSITGAEFEAFF
TRBV10-3	TRBJ1-4	TRBD1	.	TGTGCCATCAGTGAGCGGGGCGGGACAGCTAATGAAAAACTGTTTTTT	CAISERGGTANEKLFF
TRBV6-5	TRBJ2-2	.	.	TGTGCCAGCAGTCCGATAGCGGACACCGGGGAGCTGTTTTTT	CASSPIADTGELFF